These 23 T cell receptor beta chains came from one sample sequenced in a study of vaccination and CD4 T cells after COVID-19. The treatment was: approximately nine-day PBMC culture with coronavirus spike peptide pools or control peptides (ViraFEST assay). Sequencing of cultured CD4+ T cell DNA used the Oncomine TCR Beta short-read assay. TCRdb reprocessed the PCR reads via MiXCR and lists one record per CDR3 protein. The sample has about 17,000 distinct CDR3 sequences; around 40% are singletons. These receptors are not linked to any known antigen. The sequenced sample was CD4+ T cells from blood, cultured in vitro, obtained before SARS-CoV-2 vaccination. Receptor source: a human donor who had recovered from COVID-19.

The chain employs TRBV18 and TRBJ1-1; no reliable D call. V lost 3 bases to trimming and J lost 5 bases, with 4 bases between them. CDR1 and CDR2 from the germline V gene are KGHSH and LQKENI. CDR3 length: 11 amino acids. CDR3 nucleotide sequence: TGTGCCAGCTCACCCAAAACTGAAGCTTTCTTT. It translates to CASSPKTEAFF.

The gene calls are TRBV6-1 and TRBJ2-2; D assignment may be TRBD1 or TRBD2 (5 bases each). This CDR3 is 13 amino acids long. With 8 bases removed from V and 3 bases from J, the gap between germline ends came to 10 bases. Germline CDR1 and CDR2: MNHNS and SASEGT. CDR3 nucleotide sequence: TGTGCCAGCGGGGACCCCTACACCGGGGAGCTGTTTTTT. The encoded protein is CASGDPYTGELFF.

The J gene is TRBJ2-3, the V gene TRBV7-3, with 8 bases matching TRBD2. The CDR3 is made up of 16 amino acids. CDR1 is SGHTA, CDR2 FQGTGA, per germline. Trimming at V came to 5 bases and at J to 4 bases, leaving 11 bases not matched to a gene. The chain's CDR3 is CASSQRGGRPSDTQYF. The CDR3 nucleotides are TGTGCCAGCAGCCAAAGGGGCGGGAGGCCGTCAGATACGCAGTATTTT.

For the CDR3, the DNA is TGTGCCAGCAGTAGACAGGTTGCTAGCACAGATACGCAGTATTTT. It is translated as CASSRQVASTDTQYF. The chain combines TRBV28 with TRBJ2-3, with a tentative D call TRBD1 (6 bases). V dropped 5 bases and J dropped 0 bases, with 12 bases sitting between them. Germline V gives CDR1 MDHEN, CDR2 SYDVKM. This CDR3 region has 15 residues.

The chain uses TRBV27 and TRBJ1-2; 8 bases are a match to TRBD1. The germline V gene encodes CDR1 MNHEY and CDR2 SMNVEV (reference sequence). V gave up 4 bases and J gave up 6 bases; unmatched junction bases: 7. The CDR3 extends over 14 amino acids. CDR3 in DNA: TGTGCCAGCAGTTCCCAGGGGGCGTATAATGGCTACACCTTC. This gives the protein CASSSQGAYNGYTF.

J is TRBJ2-6 and V is TRBV6-1; 8 positions match TRBD1. Germline V gene lookup returns CDR1 MNHNS and CDR2 SASEGT. The V gene end was trimmed by 5 bases and the J gene end by 2 bases; junction bases not matched to a gene: 2. The CDR3 covers 15 residues. CDR3 coding DNA: TGTGCCAGCAGTCACAGGGGGGCTGGGGCCAACGTCCTGACTTTC. Translating gives CASSHRGAGANVLTF.

This clonotype was recorded a few times. The chain uses TRBV24-1 and TRBJ1-5, with 7 nucleotides matching TRBD1. Germline CDR1 and CDR2: KGHDR and SFDVKD. Trimming removed 4 bases from V and 4 bases from J; junction bases left unmatched: 3. This CDR3 is 14 amino acids long. For the CDR3, the DNA is TGTGCCACCAGTGACTGGGACAGTAATCAGCCCCAGCATTTT. It translates to CATSDWDSNQPQHF.

This clonotype is a singleton in its sample. The gene calls are TRBV7-8 and TRBJ1-3; D gene ambiguous. The CDR3 is 15 amino acids. Germline loops: CDR1 SGHVS, CDR2 FQNEAQ. The V gene lost 1 base and the J gene lost 0 bases, with 7 bases spanning the gap. CDR3 amino acids: CASSLVRSSGNTIYF. CDR3 in DNA: TGTGCCAGCAGCTTAGTACGGAGCTCTGGAAACACCATATATTTT.

The rearrangement uses TRBV11-3 and TRBJ2-7; unclear D gene. Trimming removed 1 base at V and 1 base at J, with 8 bases between. The CDR3 has 14 amino acids. The V gene's germline CDR1 is SGHNT and CDR2 YENEEA. CDR3 sequence reads: CASSLAASSYEQYF. The CDR3 coding sequence is TGTGCCAGCAGCTTAGCGGCCAGTTCCTACGAGCAGTACTTC.

As concerns this clonotype: In this CDR3 the conserved last residue, phenylalanine or tryptophan, is missing, so a read error is likely. The rearrangement links TRBV6-5 to TRBJ2-5; either TRBD1 or TRBD2 may supply D (5 bases each). The V and J ends lost 2 bases and 7 bases respectively, with 14 bases between them. The CDR3 consists of 14 residues. CDR1 is MNHEY and CDR2 is SVGAGI in the germline V gene. The CDR3, as DNA: TGTGCCAGCAGTTACGGGACCGGCAAAGGGACCCAGTACCTC. Encoded protein: CASSYGTGKGTQYL.

V gene TRBV20-1 combines with J gene TRBJ2-2; unclear D gene. Germline CDR1 is DFQATT and CDR2 is SNEGSKA (reference sequence). The CDR3 is 15 amino acids. Trimming took 0 bases from V and 2 from J, leaving 10 bases between them. CDR3 nucleotide sequence: TGCAGTGCTAGAGATCTAACTAAAAACACCGGGGAGCTGTTTTTT. Amino acid sequence: CSARDLTKNTGELFF.

V usage is TRBV2 and J usage is TRBJ1-6; D gene unclear. Germline V gene lookup returns CDR1 SNHLY and CDR2 FYNNEI. Trimming took off 2 bases at V and 11 bases at J, with 4 bases between the two ends. CDR3 length: 11 residues. DNA for the CDR3: TGTGCCAGCAGTGAAATACCACCCCTCCACTTT. Protein: CASSEIPPLHF.

The J gene is TRBJ2-1, the V gene TRBV24-1, with TRBD1 matching over 9 bases. This CDR3 is 13 amino acids long. Unmatched junction bases numbered 2, after V lost 11 bases and J lost 1 base. Germline V gene data show CDR1 as KGHDR and CDR2 as SFDVKD. This chain's CDR3 is CAIQGASYNEQFF. The CDR3 nucleotides are TGTGCCATACAGGGGGCTTCCTACAATGAGCAGTTCTTC.

This clonotype was seen a handful of times. The gene calls are TRBV4-1 and TRBJ2-2; D remains unclear. The germline V gene has CDR1 MGHRA and CDR2 YSYEKL. The CDR3 covers 14 residues. V was pared by 0 bases and J by 5 bases, with 7 bases between. Here the CDR3 reads CASSQDPTTGELFF. Written as DNA, the CDR3 is TGCGCCAGCAGCCAAGATCCCACGACCGGGGAGCTGTTTTTT.

Comments on this clonotype: The junction differs from germline at one of its ends, possibly a read error. The chain employs TRBV7-2 and TRBJ1-1; a possible D gene is TRBD1 (6 bases). Per germline, CDR1 SGHTA and CDR2 FQGNSA. CDR3 size: 14 residues. The CDR3 spells CASSVGGMNTEVFF. In nucleotides, the CDR3 is TGTGCCAGCAGCGTAGGGGGAATGAACACTGAAGTTTTCTTT. The entire variable domain, with the rest obtained from reference TRBV7-2 and TRBJ1-1, is as follows: GAGVSQSPSNKVTEKGKDVELRCDPISGHTALYWYRQSLGQGLEFLIYFQGNSAPDKSGLPSDRFSAERTGGSVSTLTIQRTQQEDSAVYLCASSVGGMNTEVFFGQGTRLTVV.

J is TRBJ1-5 and V is TRBV19, with D possibly TRBD1 on 6 matching bases. V lost 7 bases and J lost 6, with 19 bases in between. Germline assignment: CDR1 LNHDA and CDR2 SQIVND (reference sequence). CDR3 length: 15 residues. The CDR3 is CASKVGGAAGQPQHF. DNA for the CDR3: TGTGCCAGTAAAGTGGGGGGGGCGGCGGGTCAGCCCCAGCATTTT.

This clonotype was observed a few times. V gene TRBV11-2 combines with J gene TRBJ2-3; D possibly corresponds to TRBD2 (6 bases). V was trimmed by 5 bases and J by 0 bases, leaving 15 bases between them. The CDR3 is 16 residues long. CDR1 is SGHAT and CDR2 is FQNNGV in the germline V gene. The DNA for the CDR3 is TGTGCCAGCAGCAATCGGCGGGATACTAGCACAGATACGCAGTATTTT. Its translation: CASSNRRDTSTDTQYF.

The chain joins TRBV6-2 or TRBV6-3 to TRBJ2-7; D not resolved. V was cut by 8 bases and J by 4 bases, with 9 bases left in between. The CDR3 is made up of 11 amino acids. Germline values: CDR1 MNHEY, CDR2 SVGEGT. The CDR3 protein is CASGLGYEQYF. CDR3 bases: TGTGCCAGCGGCCTCGGGTACGAGCAGTACTTC.

The rearrangement joins TRBV11-1 to TRBJ1-2; tentative D call: TRBD1 (6 bases). V was trimmed by 5 bases and J by 9 bases, leaving 13 bases between them. This CDR3 is built from 12 residues. Germline V gene lookup returns CDR1 SGHAT and CDR2 FQDESV (reference sequence). For the CDR3, the DNA is TGTGCCAGCAGCCCGACAGGTAGCCGCTACACCTTC. Translation gives CASSPTGSRYTF.

The rearrangement joins TRBV28 to TRBJ2-7; 10 nucleotides align to TRBD2. V shed 8 bases and J 9 bases; nucleotides not matched to a gene: 4. CDR3 size: 11 residues. Germline CDR1 reads MDHEN; CDR2 reads SYDVKM. CDR3 coding DNA: TGTGCCAGCTCTATAGCGGGAGGGCAGTACTTC. Translating gives CASSIAGGQYF.

The CDR3 DNA is TGTGCCAGCAGTCCGGACAGGGAAAATGGCTACACCTTC. Amino acids: CASSPDRENGYTF. This sequence joins TRBV6-1 and TRBJ1-2, with 8 nucleotides matching TRBD1. Looked up from germline, CDR1 is MNHNS and CDR2 is SASEGT. V was clipped by 5 bases and J by 6 bases; unmatched bases: 5. This CDR3 region has 13 residues.

The rearrangement joins TRBV7-2 to TRBJ2-1, with 11 bases identical to TRBD2. CDR1 and CDR2 (germline): SGHTA, FQGNSA. The CDR3 sequence is 18 residues long. The J segment lost 0 bases and the V segment lost 1 base, leaving 5 bases of the junction unmatched. CDR3 in DNA: TGTGCCAGCAGCTTAGAACTAGCGGGGGCTAGCTCCTACAATGAGCAGTTCTTC. Translating gives CASSLELAGASSYNEQFF.

Of note for this clonotype: Mismatch with germline at one junction end may stem from a read error. This rearrangement joins TRBV7-9 to TRBJ1-2, with D possibly being TRBD1 (5 bases). Germline V CDR1 and CDR2: SEHNR, FQNEAQ (reference sequence). The CDR3 is 14 amino acids. For the CDR3, the DNA is TGCGCCAGCAGCCAAGATCCGGGGCTGGGTGGCTACACCTTC. This gives the protein CASSQDPGLGGYTF. The full variable domain, rest sourced from reference TRBV7-9 and TRBJ1-2, is DTGVSQNPRHKITKRGQNVTFRCDPISEHNRLYWYRQTLGQGPEFLTYFQNEAQLEKSRLLSDRFSAERPKGSFSTLEIQRTEQGDSAMYLCASSQDPGLGGYTFGSGTRLTVV.